Presented here are 3 T cell receptor beta chains from one specimen sequenced in a study of OX40 agonist ivuxolimab in advanced cancers. Clones were sequenced by immunoSEQ multiplex PCR, and TCRdb holds only the in-frame ones, with some missing. Of about 53,000 clones listed, 70% to 90% are singletons. This sample comprised CD4+ or CD8+ T cells sorted from blood, obtained in a trial of the OX40 agonist ivuxolimab. The source of these receptors is an adult with an advanced solid tumor such as melanoma, head and neck, liver or kidney cancer.

This clone has just one count. The V and J genes are TRBV28 and TRBJ1-6, with 7 bases lining up with TRBD1. CDR3 length: 15 residues. J lost 8 bases, V lost 2 bases, and 6 bases had no gene match. Germline lookup yields CDR1 MDHEN and CDR2 SYDVKM. This CDR3 is CASSLPTGWYSPLHF. Here the CDR3 DNA reads TGTGCCAGCAGTTTACCGACAGGGTGGTATTCACCCCTCCACTTT.

The chain is built from TRBV4-1 and TRBJ2-2, with 9 bases lining up with TRBD2. This CDR3 spans 17 amino acids. Germline assignment: CDR1 MGHRA and CDR2 YSYEKL. Unmatched junction bases numbered 9, after V lost 4 bases and J lost 3 bases. DNA for the CDR3: TGCGCCAGCAGCCCTTTGGGTAGCGGGAGAGACACCGGGGAGCTGTTTTTT. Encoded protein: CASSPLGSGRDTGELFF.

V is TRBV18 and J is TRBJ2-7, with 11 bases matching TRBD2. The CDR3 totals 15 residues. V trimming: 1 base; J trimming: 5 bases; junction bases outside the gene matches: 4. Per germline, CDR1 KGHSH and CDR2 LQKENI. The CDR3 region has the DNA TGTGCCAGCTCACCACGACTAGCGGGAAGGGACGAGCAGTACTTC. Its protein is CASSPRLAGRDEQYF.